A single sample is the source of the 19 T cell receptor beta chains below, sequenced in a study of shared clonotypes between healthy human individuals. Assay used: immunoSEQ multiplex PCR; TCRdb lists only in-frame clones, some missing. Here the sample spans 950,000 to 1,300,000 clones, 75% being singletons. The material sequenced was memory CD4+ T cells sorted from blood. The subset denotes: CD45RA-negative fraction. Receptors were obtained from a man aged 18 to 30 in good health.

The chain links TRBV6-5 to TRBJ1-1, with D unclear. The CDR3 is made up of 14 amino acids. Germline V gene lookup returns CDR1 MNHEY and CDR2 SVGAGI. Trimming took 4 bases from V and 6 from J, leaving 15 bases between them. The CDR3 region is CASSSDLRLAEAFF. The CDR3 nucleotides read TGTGCCAGCAGTTCGGATCTGCGGCTCGCTGAAGCTTTCTTT.

Comment on this clone: Different DNA sequences within this sample yield the same CDR3. The chain recombines TRBV2 with TRBJ2-3; TRBD2 agrees at 9 bases. Trimming cost V 1 base and J 1 base; bases outside gene matches: 0. Germline V gene sequence: CDR1 SNHLY, CDR2 FYNNEI. The CDR3 contains 15 residues. The CDR3 loop reads CASSEERGGTDTQYF. The CDR3 DNA follows: TGTGCCAGCAGTGAAGAGCGGGGGGGCACAGATACGCAGTATTTT.

The chain combines TRBV2 with TRBJ2-5; D not certain. The CDR3 spans 17 residues. Per the germline V gene, CDR1 is SNHLY and CDR2 is FYNNEI. V shed 4 bases and J shed 1 base, with 19 bases lying between them. The DNA of the CDR3 is TGTGCCAGCAGTGGCCCGTTGTGGGATCTGGGCCAAGAGACCCAGTACTTC. The encoded protein is CASSGPLWDLGQETQYF.

This clone came up a few times. V is TRBV27 and J is TRBJ1-6; TRBD1 might be the D (5 bases). The CDR3 has 12 residues. Looked up from germline, CDR1 is MNHEY and CDR2 is SMNVEV (reference sequence). V lost 6 bases to trimming and J lost 8 bases, with 8 bases between them. The CDR3 reads CASSSGHSPLHF. CDR3 nucleotide sequence: TGTGCCAGCAGCTCGGGGCATTCACCCCTCCACTTT.

This chain connects TRBV7-2 to TRBJ2-5, with D perhaps given as TRBD1 or TRBD2 (7 bases each). The CDR3 runs to 17 residues. Germline CDR1 and CDR2: SGHTA and FQGNSA. The V and J ends lost 5 bases and 5 bases respectively, with 24 bases between them. CDR3 bases: TGTGCCAGCAGCGTCCTGGGAGGGGGCCATCCTAGGGAGACCCAGTACTTC. It yields the protein CASSVLGGGHPRETQYF.

This clone occurred once. The chain carries TRBV9 and TRBJ2-1; 7 positions match TRBD1. CDR1 is SGDLS, CDR2 YYNGEE, per germline. The CDR3 covers 15 residues. The V and J ends lost 0 bases and 4 bases, in that order; junction bases with no gene match: 4. CDR3 coding DNA: TGTGCCAGCAGCGTAGGCCAGACAGGGTACAATGAGCAGTTCTTC. Translated: CASSVGQTGYNEQFF. Full variable domain (missing parts from reference TRBV9 and TRBJ2-1): DSGVTQTPKHLITATGQRVTLRCSPRSGDLSVYWYQQSLDQGLQFLIQYYNGEERAKGNILERFSAQQFPDLHSELNLSSLELGDSALYFCASSVGQTGYNEQFFGPGTRLTVL.

The chain has TRBV10-3 and TRBJ1-1; tentative D call: TRBD1 (5 bases). V dropped 3 bases and J dropped 0 bases, with 11 bases sitting between them. The CDR3 spans 15 residues. From germline, CDR1 is ENHRY and CDR2 SYGVKD. The CDR3 coding sequence is TGTGCCATCAGTGATCATGGACAACTGAACACTGAAGCTTTCTTT. It yields the protein CAISDHGQLNTEAFF.

Comments on this clone: The same CDR3 also results from other DNA sequences found in this sample. The rearrangement joins TRBV18 to TRBJ2-7, with TRBD2 as a possible D gene (6 bases). With 3 bases removed from V and 2 bases from J, the gap between germline ends came to 14 bases. CDR3 length equals 15 residues. The germline gives CDR1 KGHSH, CDR2 LQKENI. The CDR3 DNA is TGTGCCAGCTCACCCTCCACAGGCGGGACCTACGAGCAGTACTTC. Its translation is CASSPSTGGTYEQYF. Full variable domain (missing parts from reference TRBV18 and TRBJ2-7): NAGVMQNPRHLVRRRGQEARLRCSPMKGHSHVYWYRQLPEEGLKFMVYLQKENIIDESGMPKERFSAEFPKEGPSILRIQQVVRGDSAAYFCASSPSTGGTYEQYFGPGTRLTVT.

V and J are TRBV6-4 and TRBJ2-2; the D is unclear. CDR3 size: 14 residues. Trimming shortened V by 7 bases and J by 0 bases, and 9 bases separated the two germline ends. Germline V gene sequence: CDR1 MRHNA, CDR2 SNTAGT. The CDR3 loop reads CASKHESNTGELFF. CDR3 DNA: TGTGCCAGCAAACACGAATCGAACACCGGGGAGCTGTTTTTT.

This clone was observed once. Within the sample, other DNA sequences also encode this same CDR3. The chain links TRBV5-1 to TRBJ2-5; 9 positions match TRBD1. Germline assignment: CDR1 SGHRS and CDR2 YFSETQ. V shed 0 bases, J shed 1 base, and the junction held 1 base outside the gene matches. The CDR3 length is 15 residues. CDR3 amino acids: CASSLEGQGQETQYF. The CDR3 DNA is TGCGCCAGCAGCTTGGAGGGACAGGGCCAAGAGACCCAGTACTTC.

The genes are TRBV6-1 and TRBJ1-1; D gene unclear. Germline CDR1 and CDR2: MNHNS and SASEGT. The CDR3 totals 11 residues. V lost 5 bases and J 10 bases, leaving 11 bases between the germline ends. DNA for the CDR3: TGTGCCAGCAGTTACCGGCAAGTAGCTTTCTTT. Translated: CASSYRQVAFF.

A remark on this clone: Just one base apart from a much larger clone, this may be a read error. The sample has other DNA sequences that encode this CDR3 too. V usage is TRBV27 and J usage is TRBJ2-3; D gene uncertain. CDR1 is MNHEY, CDR2 SMNVEV, per germline (reference sequence). The CDR3 loop spans 12 amino acids. V was pared by 3 bases and J by 0 bases, with 1 base between. The CDR3 DNA reads TGTGCCAGCAGTTTTAGCACAGATACGCAGTATTTT. It is translated as CASSFSTDTQYF.

V and J are TRBV7-8 and TRBJ1-2, with D uncertain. This CDR3 is built from 17 residues. Trimming removed 0 bases at V and 3 bases at J, with 17 bases between. Germline CDR1 reads SGHVS; CDR2 reads FQNEAQ. The CDR3 nucleotides are TGTGCCAGCAGCTTAGCCTACTCCGCGTCGGTGGACTATGGCTACACCTTC. It encodes CASSLAYSASVDYGYTF.

CDR3 bases: TGCGCCAGCAGCTTGGAAGGGGCCCCCTACGAGCAGTACTTC. Residues: CASSLEGAPYEQYF. V and J are TRBV5-1 and TRBJ2-7; D possibly corresponds to TRBD1 (5 bases). The V end was cut by 0 bases, the J end by 2 bases, with 9 bases between. CDR3 length: 14 residues. Germline assignment: CDR1 SGHRS and CDR2 YFSETQ.

This sequence joins TRBV6-6 and TRBJ2-7; D not resolved. Trimming took 6 bases from V and 1 from J, leaving 16 bases between them. This CDR3 contains 15 residues. CDR1 MNHNY and CDR2 SVGAGI come from the germline V gene (reference sequence). CDR3 region: CASRDPVSASYEQYF. CDR3 sequence (DNA): TGTGCCAGCAGGGACCCCGTGAGCGCTTCCTACGAGCAGTACTTC.

This clone showed up just once. The chain recombines TRBV5-1 with TRBJ1-1, with D maybe TRBD1 (5 bases). The V gene lost 4 bases and the J gene lost 5 bases, with 15 bases spanning the gap. The germline CDR1 and CDR2 sequences are SGHRS and YFSETQ. This CDR3 is 14 amino acids long. The CDR3 region has the DNA TGCGCCAGCAGCCCGGGACCGAGCGATACTGAAGCTTTCTTT. It specifies CASSPGPSDTEAFF.

This chain connects TRBV6-5 to TRBJ2-5, with 7 bases matching TRBD2. The V gene's germline CDR1 is MNHEY and CDR2 SVGAGI. The CDR3 loop spans 13 amino acids. V was clipped by 4 bases and J by 7 bases; unmatched bases: 6. The CDR3 region has the DNA TGTGCCAGCAGTTCCCCGGGAGGAGCGACCCAGTACTTC. It codes for CASSSPGGATQYF.

This clone was seen only once. The J gene is TRBJ2-1, the V gene TRBV7-2; tentative D call: TRBD2 (5 bases). The CDR3 has 14 residues. The V gene lost 5 bases and the J gene lost 4 bases, with 12 bases spanning the gap. Germline V gene data show CDR1 as SGHTA and CDR2 as FQGNSA. Written as DNA, the CDR3 is TGTGCCAGCAGCATGGGTCGGGATTACAATGAGCAGTTCTTC. Its protein is CASSMGRDYNEQFF.

J is TRBJ2-7 and V is TRBV14; TRBD1 agrees at 7 bases. The CDR3 runs to 17 residues. Germline-derived CDR1 and CDR2 are SGHDN and FVKESK. Trimming removed 4 bases from V and 0 bases from J; junction bases left unmatched: 12. In DNA, the CDR3 is TGTGCCAGCAGCCCTATGAGGGGGACAGTGAGCTCCTACGAGCAGTACTTC. Its translation is CASSPMRGTVSSYEQYF.